The clone carrying this T cell receptor beta chain was observed many times. A TCRbeta library incorporating unique molecular identifiers was prepared. A single record per CDR3 protein comes from TCRdb applying MiXCR to the PCR reads. The sample yields more than 150,000 distinct CDR3 sequences, 14% to 15% seen once. The sample is drawn from a study of T-cell reconstitution after alpha-beta-depleted transplantation in children. Trimming left V 1 base short and J 3 bases short, with 13 bases between. The CDR3 has 15 amino acids. Germline CDR1 LNHDA, CDR2 SQIVND (reference sequence). The material sequenced was PBMCs from the stem cell graft donor, taken from the stem cell graft. The source of this sequence is a human donor who donated a stem cell graft to a child with acute lymphoblastic leukemia. The chain recombines TRBV19 with TRBJ2-7, with D perhaps TRBD2 (6 bases). Written as DNA, the CDR3 is TGTGCCAGTAGTATAGTAACGGGACTTGACTACGAGCAGTACTTC. It codes for CASSIVTGLDYEQYF. The whole variable domain, filled in from reference TRBV19 and TRBJ2-7, reads DGGITQSPKYLFRKEGQNVTLSCEQNLNHDAMYWYRQDPGQGLRLIYYSQIVNDFQKGDIAEGYSVSREKKESFPLTVTSAQKNPTAFYLCASSIVTGLDYEQYFGPGTRLTVT.